This TCR beta chain was obtained from a study of blood T cell repertoires in COVID-19. Overall study: The samples span acute and convalescent COVID-19 from the United States, Italy and Spain. T cells, B-cell-depleted T cells, or PBMCs supplied cDNA or gDNA.

Here immunoSEQ multiplex PCR was the method, and the copy in TCRdb shows in-frame clones only, minus some. Of around 130,000 clones in the sample, roughly 80% were seen once. In germline, CDR1 is SGHTA, CDR2 FQGNSA. V lost 0 bases and J lost 2, with 14 bases in between. The CDR3 is 17 amino acids. This study enrolled people aged about 18 to 100 from 20 to 25 US geographic areas. It was within 2 weeks before study entry that exposed participants met a COVID-19 case. Specimen: PBMCs or T cells enriched from blood (not recorded which). V gene TRBV7-2 combines with J gene TRBJ2-1; a weak D match, TRBD2 (6 bases). The TCR comes from a woman younger than 30 who had been exposed to COVID-19. CDR3 sequence: CASSLANRDLPYNEQFF. DNA of the CDR3: TGTGCCAGCAGCTTAGCGAACCGGGACTTACCCTACAATGAGCAGTTCTTC.